This T cell receptor beta chain stems from a study of blood T cell repertoires in COVID-19. Across the whole study: COVID-19 samples from acute and convalescent phases originated in the United States, Italy and Spain. In each case, the material was cDNA or gDNA derived from T cells, B-cell-depleted T cells, or PBMCs.

Original methodology: The assay estimated nucleated cells by amplifying reference gene primers. Using immunoSEQ multiplex PCR, the repertoire was profiled, and TCRdb retains in-frame clones only, with some absent. That table furnishes V, J and clone size, whereas the DNA furnished D and trimming. The table has some 340,000 clones, more than 70% seen once. The V and J ends lost 5 bases and 0 bases respectively, with 7 bases between them. The CDR3 extends over 13 amino acids. Germline CDR1 SGHRS, CDR2 YFSETQ. The chain uses TRBV5-1 and TRBJ2-3, with a tentative D call TRBD1 (6 bases). The source material was peripheral blood. This receptor was obtained from a man aged 25 to 40 with active or convalescent COVID-19. CDR3 DNA sequence: TGCGCCAGCAGTGGGGGCAGCACAGATACGCAGTATTTT. As protein: CASSGGSTDTQYF.